The 8 T cell receptor beta chains given below trace back to one sample, sequenced in a study of a mutant IDH1 vaccine in newly diagnosed glioma. Sample time point: week 35, safety follow-up. The study gave 300 ug of mutant IDH1 20-mer peptide per vaccine dose, with topical imiquimod. TCRdb's table, derived via immunoSEQ multiplex PCR, lists solely in-frame clones and lacks some. The repertoire consists of about 68,000 clones, with approximately 81% occurring once and the leading ten covering 9.5% to 15%. For these TCRs, the target antigens are not known. The input for sequencing was PBMCs, taken from a glioma patient whose treatment included an IDH1 peptide vaccine. These receptors came from a man aged 18 to 29 with glioma.

V is TRBV30 and J is TRBJ1-2; tentatively, D is TRBD1 (6 bases). This CDR3 has 18 amino acids. V lost 5 bases and J 0 bases, leaving 25 bases between the germline ends. Germline CDR1 reads GTSNPN; CDR2 reads SVGIG (reference sequence). The DNA of the CDR3 is TGTGCCTGGGCCTCCCCAATCGAGGACAGCCGATCTAACTATGGCTACACCTTC. This sequence encodes CAWASPIEDSRSNYGYTF.

The gene calls are TRBV13 and TRBJ2-7; weak D call: TRBD2 (6 bases). The V gene's germline CDR1 is PRHDT and CDR2 FYEKMQ (reference sequence). Trimming took 5 bases from V and 3 from J, leaving 23 bases between them. CDR3 length equals 17 residues. CDR3 in amino acids: CASSPRRGRLSSYEQYF. The CDR3, as DNA: TGTGCCAGCAGCCCCCGGCGGGGCCGATTAAGTAGCTACGAGCAGTACTTC.

The chain has TRBV7-8 and TRBJ2-7; 7 nucleotides match TRBD2. Losses at the gene ends were 1 base for V and 6 bases for J; bases not matched to a gene: 15. Per the germline V gene, CDR1 is SGHVS and CDR2 is FQNEAQ. This CDR3 is built from 17 residues. The CDR3 spells CASSLDVRASGSSEQYF. Written as DNA, the CDR3 is TGTGCCAGCAGCTTAGATGTCCGGGCTAGCGGATCTTCCGAGCAGTACTTC.

In this sample, this clone turned up a few times. The rearrangement links TRBV6-1 to TRBJ1-5; the match to TRBD1 covers 7 bases. This CDR3 is built from 17 residues. CDR1 MNHNS and CDR2 SASEGT come from the germline V gene. The J segment lost 7 bases and the V segment lost 0 bases, leaving 12 bases of the junction unmatched. The CDR3 here is CASSEAFLGQRDQPQHF. For the CDR3, the DNA is TGTGCCAGCAGTGAAGCGTTTTTGGGACAGAGGGACCAGCCCCAGCATTTT.

This rearrangement joins TRBV9 to TRBJ1-2; D remains ambiguous. The CDR3 length is 13 residues. Trimming removed 3 bases at V and 6 bases at J, with 12 bases between. Germline CDR1 and CDR2: SGDLS and YYNGEE. DNA of the CDR3: TGTGCCAGCAGCGAGTGGGCCCGCGATGGCTACACCTTC. This encodes CASSEWARDGYTF.

This clone was detected only once. The V gene is TRBV19, the J gene TRBJ1-5; 11 bases map to TRBD1. Germline-derived CDR1 and CDR2 are LNHDA and SQIVND (reference sequence). The CDR3 loop spans 16 amino acids. V gave up 6 bases and J gave up 7 bases; unmatched junction bases: 11. As DNA, the CDR3 is TGTGCCAGTAGCCTCATGGGACAGGGGGTGCAGCAGCCCCAGCATTTT. Translation gives CASSLMGQGVQQPQHF.

The CDR3 region has the DNA TGTGCCAGCAGCGTAGGATGGAACTCCTACGAGCAGTACTTC. Translating it yields CASSVGWNSYEQYF. V and J are TRBV9 and TRBJ2-7; no firm D call. The CDR3 spans 14 residues. Trimming shortened V by 0 bases and J by 0 bases, and 7 bases separated the two germline ends. Germline-derived CDR1 and CDR2 are SGDLS and YYNGEE.

This chain connects TRBV5-6 to TRBJ1-1, with a possible D match to TRBD1 (5 bases). The CDR3 contains 15 residues. The V gene lost 0 bases and the J gene lost 3 bases, with 12 bases spanning the gap. CDR1 SGHDT and CDR2 YYEEEE come from the germline V gene. For the CDR3, the DNA is TGTGCCAGCAGCTTGGTACCCGGGGGTGACACTGAAGCTTTCTTT. Translated: CASSLVPGGDTEAFF.